These T cell receptor beta chains were read from a single sample in a study of Graves' ophthalmopathy and Graves' hyperthyroidism. TCRdb redid the calling of the multiplex PCR reads with MiXCR, one entry per CDR3 protein. Among about 700,000 distinct CDR3 sequences listed, roughly two fifths were seen once. Sequenced material: peripheral blood. The receptors shown here come from an adult man with Graves' ophthalmopathy. Each CDR3 is given with its conserved first and last residue. A D gene is named only where the DNA matches it firmly. The size field is filled for only some rows; it gives once, few, many or a size class.

d_call	clone_size	cdr3_length	v_call	j_call	cdr3_aa	cdr3_nt
-	-	16	TRBV20-1	TRBJ1-4	CSAREQDSATNEKLFF	TGCAGTGCTAGAGAGCAGGACAGTGCAACTAATGAAAAACTGTTTTTT
TRBD1	few	15	TRBV15	TRBJ1-2	CATSLYGGTAYGYTF	TGTGCCACCAGCCTTTATGGAGGGACAGCCTATGGCTACACCTTC
TRBD1	many	14	TRBV29-1	TRBJ1-2	CSVDQQGANYGYTF	TGCAGCGTTGATCAACAGGGGGCCAACTATGGCTACACCTTC
-	many	13	TRBV7-6	TRBJ1-1	CASSLNRVSEAFF	TGTGCCAGCAGCTTAAACAGGGTCAGTGAAGCTTTCTTT
-	few	15	TRBV7-9	TRBJ2-2	CASSLALGQVGELFF	TGTGCCAGCAGCTTAGCGCTCGGGCAGGTCGGGGAGCTGTTTTTT
-	many	13	TRBV29-1	TRBJ1-1	CSVVGGDLTEAFF	TGCAGCGTTGTTGGGGGGGATTTGACTGAAGCTTTCTTT
-	-	15	TRBV25-1	TRBJ1-2	CASVENIQEHYGYTF	TGTGCCAGCGTCGAGAACATACAGGAACACTATGGCTACACCTTC
-	few	14	TRBV10-3	TRBJ1-1	CAISDEELRTEAFF	TGTGCCATCAGTGACGAGGAATTAAGGACTGAAGCTTTCTTT
-	many	12	TRBV7-9	TRBJ1-6	CASSGGASPLHF	TGTGCCAGCAGCGGAGGGGCTTCACCCCTCCACTTT
-	-	12	TRBV10-3	TRBJ2-5	CAISVKGEPQYF	TGTGCCATCAGTGTGAAGGGGGAGCCCCAGTACTTC
TRBD1	once	21	TRBV25-1	TRBJ1-6	CASSLGGTTGTIDSYNSPLHF	TGTGCCAGCAGCTTAGGGGGTACGACAGGGACAATCGACTCCTATAATTCACCCCTCCACTTT
-	few	11	TRBV2	TRBJ1-3	CASTTRNTIYF	TGTGCCAGCACCACGAGAAACACCATATATTTT
-	few	15	TRBV19	TRBJ2-2	CASSIEGRNTGELFF	TGTGCCAGTAGTATAGAAGGCAGGAACACCGGGGAGCTGTTTTTT
-	many	15	TRBV29-1	TRBJ1-1	CSVEHLGVRNTEAFF	TGCAGCGTTGAGCATTTAGGGGTGAGGAACACTGAAGCTTTCTTT
-	-	13	TRBV10-3	TRBJ1-2	CASSEVAREGHTF	TGTGCCAGCAGTGAAGTAGCCAGGGAAGGCCACACCTTC
TRBD1	-	16	TRBV7-2	TRBJ1-5	CASSHRDRGSNQPQHF	TGCGCCAGCAGCCATCGGGACAGGGGAAGCAATCAGCCCCAGCATTTT
TRBD1	-	18	TRBV11-1	TRBJ1-6	CASSRAGGALGDNSPLHF	TGTGCCAGCAGCCGGGCAGGGGGCGCTTTGGGAGATAATTCACCCCTCCACTTT
-	-	16	TRBV2	TRBJ1-4	CASSELGLVGVGKLFF	TGTGCCAGCAGTGAATTGGGACTGGTAGGGGTTGGAAAACTGTTTTTT
-	-	13	TRBV20-1	TRBJ1-2	CSGRDPSLGGYTF	TGCAGTGGGCGCGACCCGTCTTTAGGTGGCTACACCTTC
-	-	16	TRBV9	TRBJ1-6	CASSHRAPRFDSPLHF	TGTGCCAGCAGTCATAGAGCGCCTCGTTTTGATTCACCCCTCCACTTT
-	few	14	TRBV7-9	TRBJ2-7	CASSLISLPNEQYF	TGTGCCAGCAGCCTCATAAGCCTCCCCAACGAGCAGTACTTC
TRBD1	many	13	TRBV7-8	TRBJ2-7	CASSPTGAYEQYF	TGTGCCAGCAGCCCCACAGGGGCCTACGAGCAGTACTTC
TRBD2	-	18	TRBV10-3	TRBJ2-7	CASSPSDILAGGGYEQYF	TGTGCCAGCTCCCCCAGCGATATACTAGCGGGAGGGGGCTACGAGCAGTACTTC
TRBD1	-	16	TRBV6-2/TRBV6-3	TRBJ1-2	CASSYSGQGWINGYTF	TGTGCCAGCAGTTACTCCGGACAGGGTTGGATTAATGGCTACACCTTC
-	few	15	TRBV7-9	TRBJ2-2	CASSSRLANAGELFF	TGTGCCAGCAGTTCTCGTCTCGCCAATGCCGGGGAGCTGTTTTTT
-	many	15	TRBV15	TRBJ1-2	CATSRGGGINYGYTF	TGTGCCACCAGCAGAGGAGGGGGGATTAACTATGGCTACACCTTC
-	-	14	TRBV20-1	TRBJ2-5	CSVELEGPQETQYF	TGCAGTGTCGAACTAGAGGGACCCCAAGAGACCCAGTACTTC
TRBD1	-	14	TRBV10-3	TRBJ1-5	CATKTDRERQPQHF	TGTGCCACCAAAACGGACAGGGAACGGCAGCCCCAGCATTTT
-	-	13	TRBV20-1	TRBJ1-1	CSARSGANTEAFF	TGCAGTGCTAGATCTGGTGCAAACACTGAAGCTTTCTTT
TRBD1	few	15	TRBV10-3	TRBJ1-6	CAISERDRGWSPLHF	TGTGCCATCAGTGAACGGGACAGGGGGTGGTCACCCCTCCACTTT
-	-	15	TRBV28	TRBJ2-7	CASSFGAGDTYEQYF	TGTGCCAGCAGTTTCGGGGCAGGGGATACCTACGAGCAGTACTTC
-	-	17	TRBV6-1	TRBJ2-6	CASSPTGLGVGANVLTF	TGTGCCAGCAGCCCGACAGGACTCGGCGTTGGGGCCAACGTCCTGACTTTC
-	once	15	TRBV10-3	TRBJ1-6	CASSEVRGSDSPLHF	TGTGCCAGCAGTGAAGTGAGGGGATCCGATTCACCCCTCCACTTT
-	many	15	TRBV5-8	TRBJ2-6	CASSPDLAGANVLTF	TGTGCCAGCAGCCCCGACTTGGCAGGGGCCAACGTCCTGACTTTC
-	many	14	TRBV7-6	TRBJ1-1	CASSTGLQNTEAFF	TGTGCCAGCAGTACGGGACTTCAGAACACTGAAGCTTTCTTT
TRBD1	-	14	TRBV27	TRBJ1-5	CASSPGQEHQPQHF	TGTGCCAGCAGTCCCGGACAGGAACATCAGCCCCAGCATTTT